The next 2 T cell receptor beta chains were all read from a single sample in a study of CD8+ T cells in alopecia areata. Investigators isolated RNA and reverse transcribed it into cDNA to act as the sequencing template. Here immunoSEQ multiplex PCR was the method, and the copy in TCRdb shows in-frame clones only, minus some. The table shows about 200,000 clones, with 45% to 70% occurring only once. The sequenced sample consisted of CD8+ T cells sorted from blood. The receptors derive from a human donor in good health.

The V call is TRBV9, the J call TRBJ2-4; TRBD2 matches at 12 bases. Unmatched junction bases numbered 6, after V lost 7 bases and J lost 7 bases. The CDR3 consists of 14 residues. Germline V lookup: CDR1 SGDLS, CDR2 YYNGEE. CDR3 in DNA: TGTGCCAGCGCGGCTAGCGGGGGGGCGAACATTCAGTACTTC. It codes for CASAASGGANIQYF.

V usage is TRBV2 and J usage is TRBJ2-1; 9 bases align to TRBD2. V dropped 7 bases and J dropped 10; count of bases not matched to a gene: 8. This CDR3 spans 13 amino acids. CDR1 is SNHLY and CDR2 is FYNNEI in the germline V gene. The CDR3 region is CASTRGGAEEQFF. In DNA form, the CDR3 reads TGTGCCAGCACCCGCGGGGGGGCGGAAGAGCAGTTCTTC.